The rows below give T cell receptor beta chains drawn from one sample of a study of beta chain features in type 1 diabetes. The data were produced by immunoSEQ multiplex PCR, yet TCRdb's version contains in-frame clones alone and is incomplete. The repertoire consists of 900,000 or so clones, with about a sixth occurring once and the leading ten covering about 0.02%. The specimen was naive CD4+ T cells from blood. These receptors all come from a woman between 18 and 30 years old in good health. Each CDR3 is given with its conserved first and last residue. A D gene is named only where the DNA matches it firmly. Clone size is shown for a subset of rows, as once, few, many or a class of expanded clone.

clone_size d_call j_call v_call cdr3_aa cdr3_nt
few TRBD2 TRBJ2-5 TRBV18 CASSPPSSGFQETQYF TGTGCCAGCTCACCACCGTCTAGCGGGTTCCAAGAGACCCAGTACTTC
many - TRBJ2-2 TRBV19 CASSIVYASGELFF TGTGCCAGTAGTATAGTGTACGCGTCCGGGGAGCTGTTTTTT
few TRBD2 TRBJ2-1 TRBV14 CASSPFWTRLYNEQFF TGTGCCAGCAGCCCTTTCTGGACTAGACTCTACAATGAGCAGTTCTTC
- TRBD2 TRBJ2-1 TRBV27 CASSQTLAGSQFF TGTGCCAGCAGTCAAACCCTAGCGGGCTCGCAGTTCTTC
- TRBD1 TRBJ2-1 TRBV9 CASSTGGSYNEQFF TGTGCCAGCAGCACAGGGGGCTCCTACAATGAGCAGTTCTTC
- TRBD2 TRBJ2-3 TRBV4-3 CASSRDERDSGNTQYF TGCGCCAGCAGCCGGGATGAGCGGGACTCGGGGAATACGCAGTATTTT
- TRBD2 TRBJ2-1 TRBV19 CASTTIGLAGGQGEQFF TGTGCCAGTACTACTATCGGGCTAGCGGGAGGGCAGGGTGAGCAGTTCTTC
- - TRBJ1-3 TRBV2 CASSRAPSSGNTIYF TGTGCCAGCTCACGGGCCCCCAGCTCTGGAAACACCATATATTTT
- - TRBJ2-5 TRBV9 CASSVDSGLQETQYF TGTGCCAGCAGCGTGGACAGTGGATTGCAAGAGACCCAGTACTTC
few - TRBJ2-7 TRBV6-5 CASTPSSSSYEQYF TGTGCCAGCACCCCTAGCTCCAGCTCCTACGAGCAGTACTTC
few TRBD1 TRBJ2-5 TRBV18 CASSPGTGAQETQYF TGTGCCAGCTCACCAGGGACAGGGGCCCAAGAGACCCAGTACTTC
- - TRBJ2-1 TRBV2 CASETTRRSYNEQFF TGTGCCAGCGAAACGACTAGAAGAAGTTACAATGAGCAGTTCTTC
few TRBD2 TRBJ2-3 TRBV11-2 CASSSPTSGDTDTQYF TGTGCCAGCAGCTCGCCGACTAGCGGGGACACAGATACGCAGTATTTT
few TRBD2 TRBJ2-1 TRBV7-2 CASSASGSYEQFF TGTGCCAGCAGCGCTAGCGGGAGCTATGAGCAGTTCTTC
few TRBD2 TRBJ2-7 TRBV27 CASRGGRAREQYF TGTGCCAGCAGAGGCGGGAGGGCCCGTGAGCAGTACTTC
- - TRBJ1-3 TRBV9 CASSGGDGNTIYF TGTGCCAGCAGCGGGGGGGATGGAAACACCATATATTTT
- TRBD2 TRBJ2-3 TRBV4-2 CASRGSSGGRDTQYF TGTGCCAGCAGAGGGAGCAGCGGGGGCCGGGATACGCAGTATTTT
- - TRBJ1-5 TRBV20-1 CSAGPRPQHF TGCAGTGCAGGCCCTCGGCCCCAGCATTTT
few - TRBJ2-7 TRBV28 CASSYSEYEQYF TGTGCCAGCAGTTATTCAGAATACGAGCAGTACTTC
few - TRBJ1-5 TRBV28 CASSLPRISNQPQHF TGTGCCAGCAGTTTACCCAGGATTAGCAATCAGCCCCAGCATTTT
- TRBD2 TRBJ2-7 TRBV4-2 CASSQPPSSGLDDEQYF TGTGCCAGCAGCCAACCTCCTTCCTCGGGACTAGATGACGAGCAGTACTTC
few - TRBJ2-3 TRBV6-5 CASSVPGISTDTQYF TGTGCCAGCAGTGTTCCGGGTATATCAACAGATACGCAGTATTTT
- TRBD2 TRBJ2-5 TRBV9 CASSVASGRAETQYF TGTGCCAGCAGCGTAGCAAGCGGGAGGGCCGAGACCCAGTACTTC
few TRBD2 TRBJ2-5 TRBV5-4 CASSLGPGGAETQYF TGTGCCAGCAGCTTGGGCCCGGGAGGAGCAGAGACCCAGTACTTC